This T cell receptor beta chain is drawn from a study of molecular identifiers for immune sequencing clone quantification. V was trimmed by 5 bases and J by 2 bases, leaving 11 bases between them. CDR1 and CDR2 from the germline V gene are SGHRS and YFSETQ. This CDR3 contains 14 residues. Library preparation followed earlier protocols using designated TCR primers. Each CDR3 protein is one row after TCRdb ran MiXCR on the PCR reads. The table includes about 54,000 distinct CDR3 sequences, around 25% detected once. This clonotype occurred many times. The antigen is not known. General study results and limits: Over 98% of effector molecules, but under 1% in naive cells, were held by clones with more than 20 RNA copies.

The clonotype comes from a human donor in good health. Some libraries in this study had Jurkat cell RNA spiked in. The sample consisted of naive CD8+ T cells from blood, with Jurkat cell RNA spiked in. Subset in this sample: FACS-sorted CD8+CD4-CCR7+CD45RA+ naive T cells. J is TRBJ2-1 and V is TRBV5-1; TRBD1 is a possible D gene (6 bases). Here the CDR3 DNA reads TGCGCCAGCAGTGAGACAGGCCCCTACAATGAGCAGTTCTTC. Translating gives CASSETGPYNEQFF.